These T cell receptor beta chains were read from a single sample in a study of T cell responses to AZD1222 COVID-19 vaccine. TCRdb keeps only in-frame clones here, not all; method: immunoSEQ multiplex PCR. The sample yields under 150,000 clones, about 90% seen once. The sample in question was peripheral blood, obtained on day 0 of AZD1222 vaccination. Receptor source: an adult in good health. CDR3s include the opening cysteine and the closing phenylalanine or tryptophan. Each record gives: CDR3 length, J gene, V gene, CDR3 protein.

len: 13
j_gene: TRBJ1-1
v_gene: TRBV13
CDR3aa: CASEPDRNTEAFF

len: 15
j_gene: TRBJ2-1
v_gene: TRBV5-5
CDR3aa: CASSLLGEAYNEQFF

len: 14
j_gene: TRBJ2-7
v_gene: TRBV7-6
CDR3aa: CASSVEGTNYEQYF

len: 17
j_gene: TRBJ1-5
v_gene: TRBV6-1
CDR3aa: CASSGPTLDRAHQPQHF

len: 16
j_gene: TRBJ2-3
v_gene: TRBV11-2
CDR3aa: CASSQLDRGSADTQYF

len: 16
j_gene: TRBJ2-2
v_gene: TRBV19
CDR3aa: CASSTRQGRNTGELFF

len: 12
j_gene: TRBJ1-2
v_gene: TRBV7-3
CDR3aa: CASPRDEGGYTF

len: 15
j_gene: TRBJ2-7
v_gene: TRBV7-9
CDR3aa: CASSLGGDADYEQYF

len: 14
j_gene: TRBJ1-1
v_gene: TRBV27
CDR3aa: CASSPRQGGTEAFF

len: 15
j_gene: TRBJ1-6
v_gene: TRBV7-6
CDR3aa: CASSFRQGGDSPLHF

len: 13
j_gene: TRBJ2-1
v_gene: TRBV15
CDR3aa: CATSRERHNEQFF

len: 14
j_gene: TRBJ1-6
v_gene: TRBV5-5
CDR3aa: CASSWTGLDSPLHF

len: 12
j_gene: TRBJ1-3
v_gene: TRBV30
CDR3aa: CAWSVPGNTIYF

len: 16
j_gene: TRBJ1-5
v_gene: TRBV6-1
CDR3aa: CASSVGPERVYQPQHF

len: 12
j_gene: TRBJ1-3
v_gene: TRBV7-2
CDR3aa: CASSPGGNTIYF

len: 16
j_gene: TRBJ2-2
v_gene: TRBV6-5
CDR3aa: CASSYRSGVGTGELFF

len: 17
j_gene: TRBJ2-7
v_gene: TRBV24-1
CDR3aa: CATSDWNVRTSRYEQYF

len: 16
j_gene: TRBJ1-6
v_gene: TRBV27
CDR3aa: CASSPPHSSYNSPLHF

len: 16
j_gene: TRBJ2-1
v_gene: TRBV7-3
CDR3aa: CASSPTGLAGGNEQFF

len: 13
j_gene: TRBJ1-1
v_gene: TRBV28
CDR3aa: CASSFSENTEAFF

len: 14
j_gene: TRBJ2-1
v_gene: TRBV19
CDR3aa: CASSIMTGGDEQFF

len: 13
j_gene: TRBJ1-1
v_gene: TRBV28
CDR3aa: CASLRFWNTEAFF

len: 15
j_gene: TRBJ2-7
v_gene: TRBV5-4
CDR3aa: CASSARSAKGYEQYF

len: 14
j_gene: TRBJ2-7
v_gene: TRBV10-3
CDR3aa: CAIKFSGESYEQYF

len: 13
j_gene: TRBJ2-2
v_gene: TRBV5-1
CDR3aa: CASSFGSTGELFF

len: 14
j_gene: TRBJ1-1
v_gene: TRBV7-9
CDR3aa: CASILIGGGTEAFF